These 23 T cell receptor beta chains were all obtained from the same sample, sequenced in a study of OX40 agonist ivuxolimab in advanced cancers. This table comes from immunoSEQ multiplex PCR, and its TCRdb copy is limited to in-frame clones, with some not included. The sample lists about 73,000 clones; about 93% were seen once. The specimen comprised CD4+ or CD8+ T cells sorted from blood, sampled in a trial of the OX40 agonist ivuxolimab. Source of these receptors: an adult with an advanced solid tumor such as melanoma, head and neck, liver or kidney cancer.

The chain has TRBV4-3 and TRBJ1-1; D might be TRBD1 (5 bases). The CDR3 extends over 13 amino acids. The V and J ends lost 0 bases and 8 bases respectively, with 10 bases between them. Germline V gene sequence: CDR1 LGHNA, CDR2 YSLEER. The DNA for the CDR3 is TGCGCCAGCAGCCAAGATCCCAGGGTGGAAGCTTTCTTT. Translated: CASSQDPRVEAFF.

The V call is TRBV19, the J call TRBJ1-5; D is possibly TRBD1 (5 bases). Trimming left V 7 bases short and J 6 bases short, with 16 bases between. This CDR3 is 14 amino acids long. CDR1 LNHDA and CDR2 SQIVND come from the germline V gene (reference sequence). The CDR3 DNA is TGTGCCAGTAAACCAGGGTACACCGGTCAGCCCCAGCATTTT. It translates to CASKPGYTGQPQHF.

V gene TRBV7-3 combines with J gene TRBJ2-7, with D unresolved. This CDR3 comprises 12 residues. The ends were cut back, 5 bases at V and 10 bases at J, with 15 bases in the middle. Germline V gives CDR1 SGHTA, CDR2 FQGTGA. This chain's CDR3 is CASSPGGGVQYF. In nucleotides, the CDR3 is TGTGCCAGCAGCCCAGGCGGTGGGGTACAGTACTTC.

V gene TRBV6-1 combines with J gene TRBJ1-6; 8 bases are a match to TRBD1. Germline CDR1 and CDR2: MNHNS and SASEGT. V lost 0 bases and J lost 10; bases outside the gene matches: 8. This CDR3 has 16 amino acids. The CDR3 sequence: CASSEAGRGLRSPLHF. For the CDR3, the DNA is TGTGCCAGCAGTGAAGCGGGCAGGGGGCTACGGTCACCCCTCCACTTT.

This clone was seen once. V usage is TRBV5-1 and J usage is TRBJ2-1; 8 bases match TRBD2. The V gene end was trimmed by 6 bases and the J gene end by 3 bases; junction bases not matched to a gene: 8. Germline assignment: CDR1 SGHRS and CDR2 YFSETQ. The CDR3 length is 15 residues. As DNA, the CDR3 is TGCGCCAGCAATAAGCGGGAGAGTGGCTACAATGAGCAGTTCTTC. This sequence encodes CASNKRESGYNEQFF.

The gene calls are TRBV21-1 and TRBJ1-2. TRBV21-1 is annotated as a pseudogene. There are 14 residues in the CDR3. The chain's CDR3 is CASSKRAGSAGYTF. CDR3 nucleotides: TGTGCCAGCAGCAAAAGGGCCGGAAGCGCGGGCTACACCTTC.

The rearrangement links TRBV7-2 to TRBJ2-7; 8 nucleotides agree with TRBD2. The V gene end was trimmed by 2 bases and the J gene end by 2 bases; junction bases not matched to a gene: 5. CDR1 is SGHTA and CDR2 is FQGNSA in the germline V gene. The CDR3 extends over 15 amino acids. The CDR3 sequence: CASSLYGRGAYEQYF. CDR3 nucleotides: TGTGCCAGCAGCTTATACGGGAGGGGTGCCTACGAGCAGTACTTC.

This CDR3 is CASSPGLAGYNEQFF. Written as DNA, the CDR3 is TGTGCCAGCAGCCCGGGACTAGCGGGATACAATGAGCAGTTCTTC. The rearrangement joins TRBV7-9 to TRBJ2-1; 13 bases line up with TRBD2. The CDR3 extends over 15 amino acids. V shed 5 bases, J shed 4 bases, and the junction held 2 bases outside the gene matches. Per germline, CDR1 SEHNR and CDR2 FQNEAQ (reference sequence).

This chain connects TRBV7-2 to TRBJ2-7; 9 bases are shared with TRBD1. This CDR3 comprises 15 residues. The germline V gene encodes CDR1 SGHTA and CDR2 FQGNSA. Trimming took 0 bases from V and 5 from J; bases not matched to a gene: 5. The DNA for the CDR3 is TGTGCCAGCAGCTTAGCTAACAGGGGGCTAAACGAGCAGTACTTC. Amino acids: CASSLANRGLNEQYF.

This chain connects TRBV4-1 to TRBJ2-5, with no clear D. TRBJ2-7 explains the end of the DNA better; the J call may be wrong. Germline-derived CDR1 and CDR2 are MGHRA and YSYEKL. The CDR3 totals 14 residues. The CDR3 DNA reads TGCGCCAGCAGCCAAGACCCCCGCTCCTACGAGCAGTACTTC. Translated: CASSQDPRSYEQYF.

This clone appeared once. The chain combines TRBV4-1 with TRBJ2-2; TRBD2 is a possible D gene (5 bases). The germline V and J ends were trimmed by 0 bases and 7 bases, with 15 bases remaining between them. This CDR3 has 16 amino acids. Germline values: CDR1 MGHRA, CDR2 YSYEKL. The DNA for the CDR3 is TGCGCCAGCAGCCAAGAGGGGAGCAGCGCCGGCGGGGAGCTGTTTTTT. Residues: CASSQEGSSAGGELFF.

The rearrangement uses TRBV4-3 and TRBJ2-7, with a possible D match to TRBD1 (6 bases). The CDR3 contains 16 residues. Trimming removed 2 bases from V and 1 base from J, with 15 bases in between. Germline loops: CDR1 LGHNA, CDR2 YSLEER. The CDR3, as DNA: TGCGCCAGCAGCCAAAATCTGGGACAAAAATCCTACGAGCAGTACTTC. Its protein is CASSQNLGQKSYEQYF.

The J gene is TRBJ2-7, the V gene TRBV7-8, with D perhaps TRBD1 or TRBD2 (5 bases each). This CDR3 region has 14 residues. V lost 3 bases, J lost 1 base, and 10 bases lay in between. CDR1 SGHVS and CDR2 FQNEAQ come from the germline V gene. CDR3 protein: CASSFIGGSYEQYF. CDR3 bases: TGTGCCAGCAGCTTTATTGGGGGTTCCTACGAGCAGTACTTC.

The V gene is TRBV5-4, the J gene TRBJ2-3, with 9 bases fitting TRBD1. The V and J ends lost 3 bases and 1 base, in that order; junction bases with no gene match: 3. Per germline, CDR1 SGHNT and CDR2 YYREEE (reference sequence). The CDR3 length is 15 residues. The CDR3 DNA sequence: TGTGCCAGCAGCTCGGGACAGGGTGGCACAGATACGCAGTATTTT. Encoded protein: CASSSGQGGTDTQYF.

CDR3 protein: CAWSAGQIYGYTF. CDR3 nucleotide sequence: TGTGCCTGGAGTGCGGGACAGATCTATGGCTACACCTTC. The rearrangement joins TRBV30 to TRBJ1-2; TRBD1 matches 7 bases. CDR1 and CDR2 (germline): GTSNPN, SVGIG (reference sequence). The CDR3 has 13 amino acids. The V and J ends lost 1 base and 4 bases, in that order; junction bases with no gene match: 3. The full variable domain, its missing parts supplied by reference TRBV30 and TRBJ1-2, is SQTIHQWPATLVQPVGSPLSLECTVEGTSNPNLYWYRQAAGRGLQLLFYSVGIGQISSEVPQNLSASRPQDRQFILSSKKLLLSDSGFYLCAWSAGQIYGYTFGSGTRLTVV.

J is TRBJ1-3 and V is TRBV29-1; 9 bases line up with TRBD1. The CDR3 runs 12 residues. V was pared by 6 bases and J by 10 bases, with 7 bases of the junction left unmatched. Looked up from germline, CDR1 is SQVTM and CDR2 is ANQGSEA. Written as DNA, the CDR3 is TGCAGCGTGGGGGACAGGGCCTCTACCATATATTTT. It translates to CSVGDRASTIYF. Supplemented by reference TRBV29-1 and TRBJ1-3, the full variable domain reads SAVISQKPSRDICQRGTSLTIQCQVDSQVTMMFWYRQQPGQSLTLIATANQGSEATYESGFVIDKFPISRPNLTFSTLTVSNMSPEDSSIYLCSVGDRASTIYFGEGSWLTVV.

The chain is built from TRBV5-1 and TRBJ2-1; D assignment may be TRBD1 or TRBD2 (5 bases each). CDR1 and CDR2 (germline): SGHRS, YFSETQ. V lost 3 bases to trimming and J lost 1 base, with 11 bases between them. CDR3 length: 15 residues. The CDR3 is CASSSRGESYNEQFF. CDR3 DNA sequence: TGCGCCAGCAGCTCCCGAGGGGAGTCCTACAATGAGCAGTTCTTC.

This clone was counted once. The J gene is TRBJ2-7, the V gene TRBV5-1; 10 bases are a match to TRBD1. The CDR3 has 14 amino acids. Per the germline V gene, CDR1 is SGHRS and CDR2 is YFSETQ. V shed 4 bases and J 2 bases; nucleotides not matched to a gene: 3. CDR3 sequence reads: CASSLGQGAYEQYF. The CDR3 bases are TGCGCCAGCAGCCTCGGACAGGGGGCCTACGAGCAGTACTTC.

This chain connects TRBV9 to TRBJ2-3; the D gene could be TRBD1 or TRBD2 (5 bases each). V lost 3 bases to trimming and J lost 6 bases, with 17 bases between them. CDR1 and CDR2 from the germline V gene are SGDLS and YYNGEE. CDR3 length: 15 residues. The DNA of the CDR3 is TGTGCCAGCAGCGGGGAGAAGGGGATAGGGGATACGCAGTATTTT. This codes for CASSGEKGIGDTQYF.

The chain recombines TRBV7-2 with TRBJ1-2; 9 bases agree with TRBD1. CDR1 and CDR2 from the germline V gene are SGHTA and FQGNSA. With V trimmed by 5 bases and J by 7 bases, 8 bases remained unmatched. The CDR3 has 14 residues. The CDR3 sequence is CASSVGQGSFGYTF. In nucleotides, the CDR3 is TGTGCCAGCAGCGTTGGACAGGGGTCCTTTGGCTACACCTTC.

This CDR3 reads CASKREGRKTQYF. For the CDR3, the DNA is TGTGCCAGCAAGCGGGAGGGCCGAAAGACCCAGTACTTC. The chain joins TRBV6-5 to TRBJ2-5; 10 nucleotides align to TRBD2. After removal of 7 bases from V and 6 bases from J, the junction contained 5 bases not matched to a gene. Germline V gene lookup returns CDR1 MNHEY and CDR2 SVGAGI. The CDR3 loop spans 13 amino acids.

The rearrangement links TRBV6-5 to TRBJ2-7; D gene ambiguous. The germline gives CDR1 MNHEY, CDR2 SVGAGI. The V gene lost 5 bases and the J gene lost 5 bases, with 13 bases spanning the gap. This CDR3 contains 13 residues. The CDR3 loop reads CASSRYGENEQYF. CDR3 coding DNA: TGTGCCAGCAGTCGATATGGGGAAAACGAGCAGTACTTC.

The V gene is TRBV7-2, the J gene TRBJ2-1; no firm D call. With 5 bases removed from V and 10 bases from J, the gap between germline ends came to 12 bases. The germline gives CDR1 SGHTA, CDR2 FQGNSA. This CDR3 has 12 amino acids. CDR3: CASSLRVGEQFF. DNA of the CDR3: TGTGCCAGCAGCCTTCGGGTAGGCGAGCAGTTCTTC.